This T cell receptor beta chain was recovered during a study of blood T cell repertoires in COVID-19. Study details: Sites across the United States, Italy and Spain contributed samples from acute and convalescent COVID-19. T cells, B-cell-depleted T cells, or PBMCs provided the cDNA or gDNA that served as material.

Per the authors' pipeline: Reference gene primers were amplified, and this amplification served to estimate nucleated cell counts. TCRdb's copy holds only in-frame clones and misses some; the assay was immunoSEQ multiplex PCR. The DNA gave D and trimming, while V, J and clone size come from that table. The sample has some 69,000 clones, approximately 79% seen once. Germline V gene lookup returns CDR1 SGHTS and CDR2 YDEGEE. The CDR3 has 14 amino acids. V was shortened by 4 bases and J by 2 bases, with 12 bases between the two germline ends. The gene calls are TRBV5-8 and TRBJ1-2; D is possibly TRBD1 (5 bases). The sequenced material came from peripheral blood. This TCR was recovered from a man in his fifties or sixties with acute or convalescent COVID-19. The DNA for the CDR3 is TGTGCCAGCAGCCTCCCCGGGGGGAACTATGGCTACACCTTC. It specifies CASSLPGGNYGYTF.